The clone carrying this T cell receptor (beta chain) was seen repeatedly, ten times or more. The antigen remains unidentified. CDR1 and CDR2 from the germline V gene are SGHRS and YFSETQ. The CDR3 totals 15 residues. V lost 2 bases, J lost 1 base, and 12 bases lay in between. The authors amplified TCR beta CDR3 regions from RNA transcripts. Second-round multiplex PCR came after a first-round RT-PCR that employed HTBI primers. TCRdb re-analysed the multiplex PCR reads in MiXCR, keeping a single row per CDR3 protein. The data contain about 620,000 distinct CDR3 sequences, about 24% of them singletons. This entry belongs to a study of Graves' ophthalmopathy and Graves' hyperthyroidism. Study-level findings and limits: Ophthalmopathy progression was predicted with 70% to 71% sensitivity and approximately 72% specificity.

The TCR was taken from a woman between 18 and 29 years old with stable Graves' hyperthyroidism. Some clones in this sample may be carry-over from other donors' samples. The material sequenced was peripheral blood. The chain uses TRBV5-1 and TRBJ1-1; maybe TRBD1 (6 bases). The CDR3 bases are TGCGCCAGCAGCTTCCCGCAGGGGAGGAACACTGAAGCTTTCTTT. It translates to CASSFPQGRNTEAFF.